The 26 T cell receptor beta chains given below trace back to one sample, sequenced in a study of cytomegalovirus exposure and HLA in healthy donors. Both 60 Vbeta primers and 13 Jbeta primers went into the PCR. Profiling relied on immunoSEQ multiplex PCR, and the TCRdb table lists in-frame clones only, not all of them. The sample has 300,000 or so clones; 84% are singletons. The sequenced material came from PBMCs. The receptor set was obtained from a woman in her thirties or forties in good health and CMV-seropositive.

This rearrangement joins TRBV2 to TRBJ2-7; maybe TRBD1 (5 bases). The CDR3 contains 15 residues. Germline assignment: CDR1 SNHLY and CDR2 FYNNEI. Trimming pared 3 bases from V and 3 bases from J, leaving 15 bases between. For the CDR3, the DNA is TGTGCCAGCAGTGATGACAGTATGGGCCACTACGAGCAGTACTTC. Translation gives CASSDDSMGHYEQYF.

This clone was seen a few times. The chain employs TRBV21-1 and TRBJ1-2. TRBV21-1 is deemed a pseudogene. The CDR3 is 18 residues long. This CDR3 is CASSKPGGYKEANYGYTF. Written as DNA, the CDR3 is TGTGCCAGCAGCAAACCCGGTGGATACAAGGAGGCTAACTATGGCTACACCTTC.

This chain uses TRBV28 with TRBJ1-5; 8 bases align to TRBD1. V lost 6 bases to trimming and J lost 9 bases; unmatched junction nucleotides: 10. Per germline, CDR1 MDHEN and CDR2 SYDVKM. The CDR3 has 14 amino acids. The chain's CDR3 is CASRPTGAKGPQHF. CDR3 sequence (DNA): TGTGCCAGCAGACCGACAGGGGCCAAGGGGCCCCAGCATTTT.

V and J are TRBV30 and TRBJ2-1; TRBD1 matches 9 bases. The ends lost 1 base at V and 9 bases at J; junction bases unmatched: 4. This CDR3 contains 13 residues. Germline CDR1 is GTSNPN and CDR2 is SVGIG (reference sequence). The CDR3 DNA reads TGTGCCTGGAGTGAACAGGGGGCCGGTGAGCAGTTCTTC. Its translation is CAWSEQGAGEQFF.

This clone showed up just once. A read error may account for a junction end that differs from germline. In DNA form, the CDR3 reads TGCACCAGCAGCCAAGAAGCCAGGGGAATGAATCAGCCCCAGCATTTT. Translating it yields CTSSQEARGMNQPQHF. The chain joins TRBV4-3 to TRBJ1-5, with TRBD1 as a possible D gene (6 bases). The CDR3 covers 16 residues. Germline V gene data show CDR1 as LGHNA and CDR2 as YSLEER.

This clone was found a few times. V and J are TRBV30 and TRBJ2-7, with 13 bases fitting TRBD2. V was pared by 0 bases and J by 6 bases, with 2 bases of the junction left unmatched. Germline V gene sequence: CDR1 GTSNPN, CDR2 SVGIG (reference sequence). The CDR3 runs to 14 residues. This CDR3 reads CAWSVLAGGAEQYF. CDR3 DNA: TGTGCCTGGAGTGTACTAGCGGGAGGGGCCGAGCAGTACTTC.

This clone was seen once. The chain uses TRBV7-7 and TRBJ2-2; perhaps TRBD1 as D (6 bases). Germline CDR1 and CDR2: SSHAT and FNYEAQ (reference sequence). This CDR3 spans 13 amino acids. V gave up 5 bases and J gave up 6 bases, with 10 bases separating them. CDR3 DNA sequence: TGTGCCAGCAGCCCGGACAGCGCCGGGGAGCTGTTTTTT. Translating gives CASSPDSAGELFF.

This clone was seen only once. The chain recombines TRBV6-1 with TRBJ2-5, with 8 bases identical to TRBD2. The germline gives CDR1 MNHNS, CDR2 SASEGT. This CDR3 has 14 residues. The ends lost 6 bases at V and 11 bases at J; junction bases unmatched: 14. CDR3 coding DNA: TGTGCCAGCAGATCCGGGACTAGGGGCTGGGAGCAGTACTTC. Protein sequence: CASRSGTRGWEQYF.

The chain carries TRBV28 and TRBJ2-2; D is perhaps TRBD2 (6 bases). The CDR3 length is 15 residues. From germline, CDR1 is MDHEN and CDR2 SYDVKM. V lost 6 bases and J lost 5, with 16 bases in between. CDR3 bases: TGTGCCAGCAGCCTACCGGGACTCTCTACCGGGGAGCTGTTTTTT. This translates into CASSLPGLSTGELFF.

The J gene is TRBJ1-1, the V gene TRBV4-3; D not certain. V was cut by 3 bases and J by 4 bases, with 12 bases left in between. Germline CDR1 is LGHNA and CDR2 is YSLEER. The CDR3 runs 14 residues. In DNA form, the CDR3 reads TGCGCCAGCAGCCATAGTACGGGGTTCACTGAAGCTTTCTTT. Protein sequence: CASSHSTGFTEAFF.

The CDR3 DNA is TGCGCCAGCAGCTTGGACGGGAGAGGTCTGGATGAGCAGTTCTTC. Amino acids: CASSLDGRGLDEQFF. The chain employs TRBV5-1 and TRBJ2-1; the D gene is possibly TRBD2 (6 bases). The CDR3 is 15 residues long. The V and J ends lost 0 bases and 8 bases respectively, with 15 bases between them. Germline V lookup: CDR1 SGHRS, CDR2 YFSETQ. Full variable domain (rest looked up from reference TRBV5-1 and TRBJ2-1): KAGVTQTPRYLIKTRGQQVTLSCSPISGHRSVSWYQQTPGQGLQFLFEYFSETQRNKGNFPGRFSGRQFSNSRSEMNVSTLELGDSALYLCASSLDGRGLDEQFFGPGTRLTVL.

This clone was found a few times. This chain links TRBV10-3 with TRBJ2-5; a weak D match, TRBD1 (5 bases). The DNA end favors TRBJ2-7, so the J call may be wrong. The CDR3 is made up of 14 amino acids. Germline-derived CDR1 and CDR2 are ENHRY and SYGVKD. The DNA of the CDR3 is TGTGCCATCAGCCCCACAGGTAACGCCTACGAGCAGTACTTC. It codes for CAISPTGNAYEQYF.

The chain recombines TRBV10-3 with TRBJ2-2, with 8 bases that match TRBD1. Trimming removed 3 bases from V and 0 bases from J; junction bases left unmatched: 3. CDR3 length: 16 residues. CDR1 is ENHRY and CDR2 is SYGVKD in the germline V gene. CDR3 sequence: CAISDQGAANTGELFF. The CDR3 DNA follows: TGTGCCATCAGTGATCAGGGGGCCGCGAACACCGGGGAGCTGTTTTTT.

The rearrangement links TRBV29-1 to TRBJ2-2; weak D call: TRBD1 (7 bases). V dropped 7 bases and J dropped 3 bases, with 15 bases sitting between them. This CDR3 spans 14 amino acids. Germline V gene data show CDR1 as SQVTM and CDR2 as ANQGSEA. The CDR3 DNA reads TGCAGCGGATCGACAGGGACTTACACCGGGGAGCTGTTTTTT. Its protein product is CSGSTGTYTGELFF.

V usage is TRBV7-2 and J usage is TRBJ1-5; D uncertain. CDR3 length: 14 amino acids. In germline, CDR1 is SGHTA, CDR2 FQGNSA. V lost 3 bases to trimming and J lost 11 bases, with 17 bases between them. CDR3 nucleotide sequence: TGTGCCAGCAGCTTGGGCGGAGGGAGTTCGGCCCAGCATTTT. It specifies CASSLGGGSSAQHF.

The rearrangement links TRBV30 to TRBJ1-6; maybe TRBD1 (5 bases). Looked up from germline, CDR1 is GTSNPN and CDR2 is SVGIG (reference sequence). This CDR3 comprises 15 residues. The V gene lost 0 bases and the J gene lost 9 bases, with 15 bases spanning the gap. The chain's CDR3 is CAWSVLRQGGSPLHF. In DNA form, the CDR3 reads TGTGCCTGGAGTGTACTGCGGCAGGGAGGTTCACCCCTCCACTTT.

CDR3 nucleotide sequence: TGTGCCAGTAGTCTCGAGAGCGGGAGGGGGAAGACCCAGTACTTC. This gives the protein CASSLESGRGKTQYF. The chain links TRBV19 to TRBJ2-5, with 10 bases aligning to TRBD2. The CDR3 extends over 15 amino acids. With V trimmed by 5 bases and J by 6 bases, 9 bases remained unmatched. Germline loops: CDR1 LNHDA, CDR2 SQIVND (reference sequence). Filled out from reference TRBV19 and TRBJ2-5, the complete variable domain reads DGGITQSPKYLFRKEGQNVTLSCEQNLNHDAMYWYRQDPGQGLRLIYYSQIVNDFQKGDIAEGYSVSREKKESFPLTVTSAQKNPTAFYLCASSLESGRGKTQYFGPGTRLLVL.

The chain joins TRBV19 to TRBJ2-1; 11 bases line up with TRBD2. J gave up 2 bases and V 7 bases, and 4 bases lay outside the gene matches. The CDR3 runs 15 residues. The germline V gene encodes CDR1 LNHDA and CDR2 SQIVND (reference sequence). The CDR3 DNA reads as TGTGCCAGTACCATGGGACTAGCGGCCTACAATGAGCAGTTCTTC. Its protein is CASTMGLAAYNEQFF. Variable domain in full (rest from reference TRBV19 and TRBJ2-1): DGGITQSPKYLFRKEGQNVTLSCEQNLNHDAMYWYRQDPGQGLRLIYYSQIVNDFQKGDIAEGYSVSREKKESFPLTVTSAQKNPTAFYLCASTMGLAAYNEQFFGPGTRLTVL.

V and J are TRBV2 and TRBJ2-6, with 12 positions matching TRBD1. The V gene's germline CDR1 is SNHLY and CDR2 FYNNEI. Trimming removed 8 bases from V and 4 bases from J; junction bases left unmatched: 9. The CDR3 has 17 residues. CDR3 in amino acids: CASRGGTGGGGANVLTF. The CDR3 nucleotides are TGTGCCAGCCGCGGAGGGACAGGGGGCGGAGGGGCCAACGTCCTGACTTTC.

A remark on this clone: Other DNA sequences within the sample encode an identical CDR3. This chain connects TRBV27 to TRBJ2-7, with 10 bases that match TRBD2. Trimming at V came to 3 bases and at J to 4 bases, leaving 0 bases not matched to a gene. Germline loops: CDR1 MNHEY, CDR2 SMNVEV (reference sequence). The CDR3 has 13 amino acids. In nucleotides, the CDR3 is TGTGCCAGCAGTTTTAGCGGGAGGTACGAGCAGTACTTC. Encoded protein: CASSFSGRYEQYF.

The chain joins TRBV7-2 to TRBJ1-4; D uncertain. V was clipped by 2 bases and J by 0 bases, with 7 bases between them. The CDR3 has 15 residues. CDR1 and CDR2 from the germline V gene are SGHTA and FQGNSA. CDR3 sequence (DNA): TGTGCCAGCAGCTTATCTCTCTCAACTAATGAAAAACTGTTTTTT. Translation gives CASSLSLSTNEKLFF.

The chain joins TRBV6-5 to TRBJ2-5; the match to TRBD1 covers 10 bases. The germline CDR1 and CDR2 sequences are MNHEY and SVGAGI. J gave up 5 bases and V 6 bases, and 6 bases lay outside the gene matches. The CDR3 is 14 amino acids. The CDR3 DNA reads TGTGCCAGCAGCGACAGGGGGCGGTCGGAGACCCAGTACTTC. This codes for CASSDRGRSETQYF.

The chain combines TRBV6-6 with TRBJ1-1; 7 bases fit TRBD1. The V gene end was trimmed by 0 bases and the J gene end by 5 bases; junction bases not matched to a gene: 3. The CDR3 has 14 amino acids. CDR1 is MNHNY, CDR2 SVGAGI, per germline (reference sequence). The CDR3 sequence is CASSYSPRGTEAFF. The CDR3 DNA is TGTGCCAGCAGTTACTCGCCCAGGGGGACTGAAGCTTTCTTT.

This clone was detected only once. The V call is TRBV4-2, the J call TRBJ2-7; D is ambiguous. The CDR3 contains 14 residues. The germline V and J ends were trimmed by 1 base and 3 bases, with 10 bases remaining between them. CDR1 and CDR2 (germline): LGHNA, YNFKEQ. The CDR3 DNA sequence: TGTGCCAGCAGCCAAGTTGTTGACAACTACGAGCAGTACTTC. Translating gives CASSQVVDNYEQYF.

The rearrangement uses TRBV15 and TRBJ2-1, with no clear D. The CDR3 is 14 residues long. Germline V gives CDR1 LNHNV, CDR2 YYDKDF (reference sequence). V lost 0 bases, J lost 5 bases, and 8 bases lay in between. CDR3 region: CATSRDSQNNEQFF. The CDR3 nucleotides read TGTGCCACCAGCAGAGATTCACAGAACAATGAGCAGTTCTTC. Using reference TRBV15 and TRBJ2-1 for the parts outside the CDR3, the full variable domain is DAMVIQNPRYQVTQFGKPVTLSCSQTLNHNVMYWYQQKSSQAPKLLFHYYDKDFNNEADTPDNFQSRRPNTSFCFLDIRSPGLGDTAMYLCATSRDSQNNEQFFGPGTRLTVL.

V and J are TRBV5-6 and TRBJ2-7, with 15 bases identical to TRBD2. Germline values: CDR1 SGHDT, CDR2 YYEEEE. The CDR3 contains 17 residues. V lost 2 bases to trimming and J lost 7 bases; unmatched junction nucleotides: 10. CDR3 amino acids: CASSFRTSGRAGDEQYF. DNA of the CDR3: TGTGCCAGCAGCTTTAGGACTAGCGGGAGGGCCGGGGATGAGCAGTACTTC.